This T cell receptor beta chain was obtained from a study of OX40 agonist ivuxolimab in advanced cancers. Study overall: Earlier anti-PD-1, anti-PD-L1 or anti-CTLA-4 therapy was permitted; 35% to 50% had received some. Study observations and caveats: At doses 0.1 to 3.0 mg/kg, CD4+ and CD8+ clones expanded. There were, on average, more expanded clones in CD8+ T cells than in CD4+. Also present in some nonresponders was a low level of normalized T-cell clonal expansion.

Some clones are missing from TCRdb's copy, which holds only in-frame ones; the method was immunoSEQ multiplex PCR. This sample has about 19,000 clones, with 70% to 90% found just once. CDR3 length: 14 amino acids. CDR1 and CDR2 (germline): MNHEY, SMNVEV (reference sequence). J gave up 8 bases and V 5 bases, and 7 bases lay outside the gene matches. On this clone itself: Antigen unknown.

The TCR originated in an adult with an advanced solid tumor such as melanoma, head and neck, liver or kidney cancer. The J gene is TRBJ1-2, the V gene TRBV27; 11 bases fit TRBD1. Sequences were derived from CD4+ or CD8+ T cells sorted from blood, sampled in a trial of the OX40 agonist ivuxolimab. CDR3 loop: CASSGQGAPRGYTF. CDR3 nucleotide sequence: TGTGCCAGCAGTGGACAGGGGGCGCCGCGGGGCTACACCTTC.